This TCR beta chain was captured by sequencing in a study of blood T cell repertoires in COVID-19. Looking at the study overall: Whether acute or convalescent, the COVID-19 samples came from the United States, Italy and Spain. PBMCs, B-cell-depleted T cells, or T cells were the source of the cDNA or gDNA that made up the material.

As handled by the study authors: For nucleated cells, counts were estimated from reference gene primer amplification. Clones were read by immunoSEQ multiplex PCR, and TCRdb kept only the in-frame ones, dropping some. Clonal size and the V and J genes are those of that table, whereas D and trimming came from the DNA. The sample lists around 230,000 clones, 75% to 90% occurring once. The germline CDR1 and CDR2 sequences are LNHDA and SQIVND (reference sequence). CDR3 length: 16 amino acids. The ends lost 5 bases at V and 5 bases at J; junction bases unmatched: 9. This rearrangement joins TRBV19 to TRBJ1-5; 10 bases fit TRBD1. What was sequenced was peripheral blood. This receptor was obtained from a woman aged 60-75 years with active or convalescent COVID-19. CDR3 coding DNA: TGTGCCAGTAGTCCCAGGGACAGGGGAGGGCATCAGCCCCAGCATTTT. Translation: CASSPRDRGGHQPQHF.